This TCR beta chain was identified during a study of cytomegalovirus exposure and HLA in healthy donors. Germline assignment: CDR1 SNHLY and CDR2 FYNNEI. The CDR3 has 10 amino acids. V was pared by 3 bases and J by 9 bases, with 5 bases between. Points from the study as a whole: When a later analysis compared HLA-associated TCR beta chains with equally common others, the HLA-associated chains turned out to be more clonally expanded and to have lower generation probabilities. TCR beta V- and J-gene trimming, according to a later analysis, was linked to a missense DCLRE1C variant.

The PCR contained 60 Vbeta and 13 Jbeta primers. The data were produced by immunoSEQ multiplex PCR, yet TCRdb's version contains in-frame clones alone and is incomplete. There are some 140,000 clones in the sample; 73% occur only once, and over 1% lies in the top ten. As for this clone: The antigen remains unidentified.

The sequence was collected from a woman aged 40 to 50 in good health and CMV-seronegative. Sequenced input: PBMCs. V gene TRBV2 combines with J gene TRBJ1-2; D gene ambiguous. The CDR3 DNA sequence: TGTGCCAGCAGTGACGCGAGCTACACCTTC. Translated: CASSDASYTF. The full variable domain, rest sourced from reference TRBV2 and TRBJ1-2, is EPEVTQTPSHQVTQMGQEVILRCVPISNHLYFYWYRQILGQKVEFLVSFYNNEISEKSEIFDDQFSVERPDGSNFTLKIRSTKLEDSAMYFCASSDASYTFGSGTRLTVV.